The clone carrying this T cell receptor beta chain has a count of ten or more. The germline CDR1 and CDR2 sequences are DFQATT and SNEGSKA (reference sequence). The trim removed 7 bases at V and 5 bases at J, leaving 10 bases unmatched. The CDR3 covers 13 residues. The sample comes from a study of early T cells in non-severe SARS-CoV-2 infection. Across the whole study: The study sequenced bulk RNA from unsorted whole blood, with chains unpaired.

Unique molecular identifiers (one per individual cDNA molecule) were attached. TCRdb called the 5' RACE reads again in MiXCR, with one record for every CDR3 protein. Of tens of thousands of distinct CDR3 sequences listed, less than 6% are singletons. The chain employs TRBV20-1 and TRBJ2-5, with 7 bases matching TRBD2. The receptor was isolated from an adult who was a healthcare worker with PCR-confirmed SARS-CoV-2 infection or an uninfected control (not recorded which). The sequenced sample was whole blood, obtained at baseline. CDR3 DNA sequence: TGCAGTGTTCGCGGGGGACCCGGGGAGACCCAGTACTTC. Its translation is CSVRGGPGETQYF.